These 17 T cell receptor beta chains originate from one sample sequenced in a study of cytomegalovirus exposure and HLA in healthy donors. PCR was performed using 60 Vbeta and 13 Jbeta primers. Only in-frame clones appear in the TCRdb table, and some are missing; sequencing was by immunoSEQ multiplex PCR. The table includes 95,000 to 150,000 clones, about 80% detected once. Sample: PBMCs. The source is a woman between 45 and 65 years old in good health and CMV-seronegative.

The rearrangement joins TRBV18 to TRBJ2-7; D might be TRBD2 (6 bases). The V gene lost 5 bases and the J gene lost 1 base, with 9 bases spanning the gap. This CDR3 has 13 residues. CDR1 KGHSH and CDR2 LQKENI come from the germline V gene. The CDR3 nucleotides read TGTGCCAGCTCAGGAGGGCCTTCCTACGAGCAGTACTTC. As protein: CASSGGPSYEQYF.

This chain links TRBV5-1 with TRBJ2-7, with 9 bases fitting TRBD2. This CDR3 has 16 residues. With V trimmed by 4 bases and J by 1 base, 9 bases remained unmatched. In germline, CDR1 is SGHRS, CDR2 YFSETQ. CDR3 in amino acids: CASSVGTSLLSYEQYF. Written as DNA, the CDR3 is TGCGCCAGCAGCGTGGGGACTAGCCTACTTTCCTACGAGCAGTACTTC.

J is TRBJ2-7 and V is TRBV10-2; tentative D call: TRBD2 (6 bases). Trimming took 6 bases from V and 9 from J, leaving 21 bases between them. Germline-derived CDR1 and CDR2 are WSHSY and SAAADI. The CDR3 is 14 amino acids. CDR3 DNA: TGCGCCAGCAGAGAGAGCGGGCGGATTGGAGGGCAGTACTTC. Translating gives CASRESGRIGGQYF.

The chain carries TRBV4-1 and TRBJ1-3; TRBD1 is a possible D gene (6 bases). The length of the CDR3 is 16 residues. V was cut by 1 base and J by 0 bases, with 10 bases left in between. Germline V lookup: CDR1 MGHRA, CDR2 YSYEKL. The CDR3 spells CASSQAQGNSGNTIYF. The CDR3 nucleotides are TGCGCCAGCAGCCAAGCACAGGGTAACTCTGGAAACACCATATATTTT.

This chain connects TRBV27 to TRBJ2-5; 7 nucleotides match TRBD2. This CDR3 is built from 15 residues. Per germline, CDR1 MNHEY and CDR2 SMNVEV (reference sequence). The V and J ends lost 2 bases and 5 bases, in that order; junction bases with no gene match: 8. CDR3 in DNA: TGTGCCAGCAGTTTACAGGGAGGGCCGACGGAGACCCAGTACTTC. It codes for CASSLQGGPTETQYF.

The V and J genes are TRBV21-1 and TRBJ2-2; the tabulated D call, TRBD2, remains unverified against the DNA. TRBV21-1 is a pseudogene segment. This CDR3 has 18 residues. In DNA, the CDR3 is TGTGCCAGCAGCAAAGATGGGGGACTAGCGGGAATCGGCGGGGAGCTGTTTTTT. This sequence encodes CASSKDGGLAGIGGELFF.

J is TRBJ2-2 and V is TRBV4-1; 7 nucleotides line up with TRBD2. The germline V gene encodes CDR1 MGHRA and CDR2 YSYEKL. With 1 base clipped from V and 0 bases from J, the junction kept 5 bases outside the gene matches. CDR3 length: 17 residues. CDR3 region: CASSQGLADANTGELFF. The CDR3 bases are TGCGCCAGCAGCCAAGGGCTAGCGGACGCGAACACCGGGGAGCTGTTTTTT.

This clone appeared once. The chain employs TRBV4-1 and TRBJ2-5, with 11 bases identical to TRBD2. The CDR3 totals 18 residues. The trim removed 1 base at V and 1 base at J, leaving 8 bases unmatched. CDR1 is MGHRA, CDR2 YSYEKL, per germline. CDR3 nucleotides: TGCGCCAGCAGCCAAGCCGTCGGGACTAGCGGAGGCCAAGAGACCCAGTACTTC. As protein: CASSQAVGTSGGQETQYF.

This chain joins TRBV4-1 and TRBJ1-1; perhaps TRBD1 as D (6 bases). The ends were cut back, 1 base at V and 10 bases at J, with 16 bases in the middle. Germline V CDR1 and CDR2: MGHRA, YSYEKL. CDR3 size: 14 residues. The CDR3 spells CASSQGDIRWGAFF. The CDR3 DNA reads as TGCGCCAGCAGCCAAGGGGACATTAGGTGGGGAGCTTTCTTT.

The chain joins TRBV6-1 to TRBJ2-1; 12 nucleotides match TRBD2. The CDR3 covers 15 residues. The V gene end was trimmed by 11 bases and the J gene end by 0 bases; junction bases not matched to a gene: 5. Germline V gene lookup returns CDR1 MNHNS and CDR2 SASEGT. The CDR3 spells CAATTSGSSYNEQFF. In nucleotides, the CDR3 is TGTGCCGCCACGACTAGCGGGAGCTCCTACAATGAGCAGTTCTTC.

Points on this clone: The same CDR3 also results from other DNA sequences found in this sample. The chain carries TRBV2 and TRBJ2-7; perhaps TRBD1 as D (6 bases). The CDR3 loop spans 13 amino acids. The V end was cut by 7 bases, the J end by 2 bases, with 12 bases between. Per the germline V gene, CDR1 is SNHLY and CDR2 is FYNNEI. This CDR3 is CASTLDSTYEQYF. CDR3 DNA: TGTGCCAGCACCTTGGACAGTACCTACGAGCAGTACTTC.

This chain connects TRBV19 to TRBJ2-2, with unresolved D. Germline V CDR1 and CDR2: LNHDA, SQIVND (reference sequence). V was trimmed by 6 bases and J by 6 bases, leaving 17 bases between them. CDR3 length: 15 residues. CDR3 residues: CASRNQITSPGELFF. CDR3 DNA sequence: TGTGCCAGTAGGAACCAGATTACGTCCCCCGGGGAGCTGTTTTTT.

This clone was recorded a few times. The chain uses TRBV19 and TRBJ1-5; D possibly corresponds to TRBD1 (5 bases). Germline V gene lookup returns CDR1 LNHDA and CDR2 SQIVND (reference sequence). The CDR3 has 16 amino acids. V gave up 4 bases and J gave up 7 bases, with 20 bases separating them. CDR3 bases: TGTGCCAGTAGTAGTTTAGCAGGGTCTTATCCACAGCCCCAGCATTTT. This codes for CASSSLAGSYPQPQHF.

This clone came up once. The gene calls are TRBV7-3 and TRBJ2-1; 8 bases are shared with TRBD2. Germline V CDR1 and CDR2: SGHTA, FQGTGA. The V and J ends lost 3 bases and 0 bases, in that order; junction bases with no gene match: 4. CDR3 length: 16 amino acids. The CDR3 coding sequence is TGTGCCAGCAGCTTCCATGGGACTAGCTCCTACAATGAGCAGTTCTTC. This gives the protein CASSFHGTSSYNEQFF.

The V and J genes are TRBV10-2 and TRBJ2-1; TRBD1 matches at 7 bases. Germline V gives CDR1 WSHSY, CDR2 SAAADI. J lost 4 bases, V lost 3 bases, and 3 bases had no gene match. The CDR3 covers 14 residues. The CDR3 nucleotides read TGCGCCAGCAGTGAACAGGGGCTTTACAATGAGCAGTTCTTC. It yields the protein CASSEQGLYNEQFF.

In DNA form, the CDR3 reads TGTGCCAGTAGTCCTAGTGGACAGCCGAACACTGAAGCTTTCTTT. Its protein product is CASSPSGQPNTEAFF. The chain uses TRBV19 and TRBJ1-1; tentative D call: TRBD1 (6 bases). The CDR3 has 15 residues. V lost 5 bases and J lost 1, with 14 bases in between. Germline V gene lookup returns CDR1 LNHDA and CDR2 SQIVND (reference sequence).

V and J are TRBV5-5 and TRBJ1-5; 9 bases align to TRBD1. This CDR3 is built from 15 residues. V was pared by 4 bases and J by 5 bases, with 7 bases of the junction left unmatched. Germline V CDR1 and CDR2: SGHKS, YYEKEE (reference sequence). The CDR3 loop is CASSGTGHTDQPQHF. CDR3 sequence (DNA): TGTGCCAGCAGCGGGACAGGGCACACGGATCAGCCCCAGCATTTT.